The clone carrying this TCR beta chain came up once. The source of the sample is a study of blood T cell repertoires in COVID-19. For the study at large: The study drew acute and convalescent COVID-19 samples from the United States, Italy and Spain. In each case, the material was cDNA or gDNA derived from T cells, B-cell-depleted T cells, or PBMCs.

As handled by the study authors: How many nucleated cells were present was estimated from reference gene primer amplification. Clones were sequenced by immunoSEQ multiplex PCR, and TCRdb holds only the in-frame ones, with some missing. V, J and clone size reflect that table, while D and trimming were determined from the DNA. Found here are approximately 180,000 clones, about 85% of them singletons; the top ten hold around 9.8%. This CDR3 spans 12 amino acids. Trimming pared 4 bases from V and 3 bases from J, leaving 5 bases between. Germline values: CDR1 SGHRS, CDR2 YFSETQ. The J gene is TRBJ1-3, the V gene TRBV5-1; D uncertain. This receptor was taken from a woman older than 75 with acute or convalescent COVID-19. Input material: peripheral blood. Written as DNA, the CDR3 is TGCGCCAGCAGCGTCAGTGGAAACACCATATATTTT. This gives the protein CASSVSGNTIYF.